One sample yielded the 5 T cell receptor beta chains listed below, sequenced in a study of T cells after yellow fever vaccination (dated by TCRdb to about 2019). Library preparation used 5' RACE. The sequencing machine was an Illumina HiSeq 2500. Using fastp trimming at Q25 and MiXCR clonotype assembly, TCRdb reanalyzed the public sequencing data and kept in-frame beta chains. Rows merge per CDR3 protein into single entries with the most common DNA and genes. The table for this sample lists some 350,000 distinct CDR3 sequences; 11% of them were counted only once. Roughly a sixth of the sample belongs to the ten largest clones. The sample's treatment or condition label, in plain terms: live attenuated yellow fever vaccine strain. The input for sequencing was PBMCs, taken on the day of the first yellow fever vaccination. The receptor set was obtained from a man aged 18 to 29 who received the YFV17D yellow fever vaccine.

The CDR3 DNA follows: TGTGCCAGCAGCATGACAGGACACTATGGCTACACCTTC. Translating it yields CASSMTGHYGYTF. J is TRBJ1-2 and V is TRBV5-6; a possible D gene is TRBD1 (6 bases). CDR3 size: 13 residues. V was trimmed by 4 bases and J by 3 bases, leaving 10 bases between them. Germline V lookup: CDR1 SGHDT, CDR2 YYEEEE.

There are a few counts of this clonotype. This chain connects TRBV4-3 to TRBJ2-5; 8 nucleotides agree with TRBD2. CDR3 length equals 15 residues. Germline V gene sequence: CDR1 LGHNA, CDR2 YSLEER. Germline trimming cut 0 bases from V and 5 bases from J; bases unmatched to any gene: 5. The CDR3 bases are TGCGCCAGCAGCCAAGAACTTCGCGGGGGGGAGACCCAGTACTTC. This codes for CASSQELRGGETQYF.

This clonotype was seen at least ten times. J is TRBJ2-2 and V is TRBV10-3, with D unresolved. CDR1 ENHRY and CDR2 SYGVKD come from the germline V gene. The ends were cut back, 2 bases at V and 1 base at J, with 5 bases in the middle. The CDR3 loop spans 14 amino acids. CDR3 amino acids: CAISENRNTGELFF. CDR3 sequence (DNA): TGTGCCATCAGTGAGAACAGGAACACCGGGGAGCTGTTTTTT.

This clonotype was detected ten times or more. The V and J genes are TRBV6-1 and TRBJ1-1; tentative D call: TRBD1 (5 bases). V was clipped by 6 bases and J by 1 base, with 12 bases between them. CDR1 is MNHNS and CDR2 is SASEGT in the germline V gene. The CDR3 consists of 14 residues. The CDR3 loop is CASSTTGGNTEAFF. DNA of the CDR3: TGTGCCAGCAGCACAACCGGGGGGAACACTGAAGCTTTCTTT.

This clonotype was seen a handful of times. The gene calls are TRBV4-3 and TRBJ2-2, with D perhaps TRBD2 (6 bases). Per the germline V gene, CDR1 is LGHNA and CDR2 is YSLEER. Trimming took off 0 bases at V and 5 bases at J, with 16 bases between the two ends. The CDR3 has 17 residues. The CDR3 DNA reads as TGCGCCAGCAGCCAAGATGGTGGAGGGCGGTGGACCGGGGAGCTGTTTTTT. Its protein product is CASSQDGGGRWTGELFF.